Presented here are 16 T cell receptor beta chains from one specimen sequenced in a study of CDR3 diversity in severe acne. TCRdb called the PCR reads again in MiXCR, with one record for every CDR3 protein. The sample includes roughly 100,000 distinct CDR3 sequences, 45% to 60% of them seen just once. The sequencing input was blood. The receptors were sampled from a male donor with acne.

The rearrangement uses TRBV9 and TRBJ2-7, with 7 bases fitting TRBD2. The germline V gene encodes CDR1 SGDLS and CDR2 YYNGEE. The ends lost 0 bases at V and 0 bases at J; junction bases unmatched: 3. CDR3 length equals 15 residues. CDR3 nucleotide sequence: TGTGCCAGCAGCGTAGAGGGCGGGAGCTCCTACGAGCAGTACTTC. Its protein is CASSVEGGSSYEQYF.

Comment on this clonotype: A clone one base away is much larger, so this may be a read error. A read error is likely, as this CDR3 ends without the conserved phenylalanine or tryptophan. This chain links TRBV15 with TRBJ1-6; D call uncertain. The CDR3 has 16 amino acids. Per germline, CDR1 LNHNV and CDR2 YYDKDF (reference sequence). Trimming took 0 bases from V and 9 from J, leaving 15 bases between them. The CDR3 is CATSRDRSARSSPLHS. CDR3 coding DNA: TGTGCCACCAGCAGAGATAGATCAGCTAGAAGTTCACCCCTCCACTCT.

The chain links TRBV20-1 to TRBJ2-7; D is unresolved. Trimming took 0 bases from V and 3 from J, leaving 6 bases between them. CDR3 length: 12 amino acids. Germline lookup yields CDR1 DFQATT and CDR2 SNEGSKA (reference sequence). Here the CDR3 DNA reads TGCAGTGCTAGAGACAGGATCTACGAGCAGTACTTC. It translates to CSARDRIYEQYF.

This clonotype was observed a handful of times. The genes are TRBV29-1 and TRBJ2-7; D gene uncertain. The CDR3 has 10 amino acids. Trimming removed 7 bases from V and 4 bases from J, with 8 bases in between. Per germline, CDR1 SQVTM and CDR2 ANQGSEA. The CDR3: CSGARYEQYF. CDR3 DNA: TGCAGCGGGGCCCGGTACGAGCAGTACTTC.

The gene calls are TRBV20-1 and TRBJ2-5; the D is unclear. V was cut by 0 bases and J by 2 bases, with 7 bases left in between. The germline CDR1 and CDR2 sequences are DFQATT and SNEGSKA (reference sequence). The CDR3 covers 13 residues. Here the CDR3 reads CSARDPDQETQYF. The CDR3 bases are TGCAGTGCTAGAGATCCCGATCAAGAGACCCAGTACTTC.

This chain connects TRBV29-1 to TRBJ2-3, with 15 bases that match TRBD2. The CDR3 loop spans 17 amino acids. Per germline, CDR1 SQVTM and CDR2 ANQGSEA. The V segment lost 6 bases and the J segment 1 base; nucleotides outside the gene matches: 8. DNA of the CDR3: TGCAGCGTAGGACTAGCGGGAGGGCCCATGGGCACAGATACGCAGTATTTT. It specifies CSVGLAGGPMGTDTQYF.

The CDR3 here is CASTRLGTGELFF. CDR3 DNA sequence: TGTGCCAGCACCCGTTTGGGGACCGGGGAGCTGTTTTTT. The chain carries TRBV7-2 and TRBJ2-2; D is unresolved. Germline V lookup: CDR1 SGHTA, CDR2 FQGNSA. V dropped 7 bases and J dropped 5 bases, with 11 bases sitting between them. The CDR3 length is 13 residues.

The CDR3 here is CSANLAGVIVSYEQYF. CDR3 sequence (DNA): TGCAGTGCGAACCTAGCGGGAGTAATCGTTTCCTACGAGCAGTACTTC. This chain uses TRBV20-1 with TRBJ2-7, with TRBD2 identical over 10 bases. V shed 6 bases, J shed 1 base, and the junction held 12 bases outside the gene matches. The germline gives CDR1 DFQATT, CDR2 SNEGSKA (reference sequence). The CDR3 runs 16 residues.

This clonotype showed up just a few times. A much more abundant neighbour one base away suggests this may be a read error. This chain connects TRBV6-6 to TRBJ2-7; maybe TRBD2 (5 bases). The germline V gene has CDR1 MNHNY and CDR2 SVGAGI (reference sequence). This CDR3 region has 14 residues. The CDR3 loop reads CASGYWRSFDEQYF. The CDR3 DNA is TGTGCCAGCGGTTACTGGAGGAGCTTCGACGAGCAGTACTTC.

The rearrangement uses TRBV5-6 and TRBJ2-3; TRBD2 agrees at 10 bases. V shed 4 bases and J 1 base; nucleotides not matched to a gene: 6. The CDR3 contains 16 residues. Germline V CDR1 and CDR2: SGHDT, YYEEEE. The CDR3 reads CASSTYSGRRTDTQYF. CDR3 coding DNA: TGTGCCAGCAGCACATATAGCGGGAGGCGCACAGATACGCAGTATTTT.

A few counts support this clonotype. This chain joins TRBV7-3 and TRBJ2-1; either TRBD1 or TRBD2 may supply D (5 bases each). Germline CDR1 and CDR2: SGHTA and FQGTGA. This CDR3 has 12 amino acids. The ends were cut back, 8 bases at V and 5 bases at J, with 10 bases in the middle. The CDR3 loop reads CASGTLDNEQFF. The CDR3 bases are TGTGCCAGCGGGACCCTCGACAATGAGCAGTTCTTC.

This clonotype was counted many times. This chain uses TRBV5-8 with TRBJ2-1; 12 bases agree with TRBD2. CDR1 is SGHTS, CDR2 YDEGEE, per germline. The CDR3 extends over 17 amino acids. Trimming cost V 4 bases and J 3 bases; bases outside gene matches: 8. CDR3 nucleotides: TGTGCCAGCAGCCCTCTAGCGGGAGGGCCCCACTACAATGAGCAGTTCTTC. Protein product: CASSPLAGGPHYNEQFF.

The V gene is TRBV4-3, the J gene TRBJ2-3, with D hard to call. This CDR3 spans 14 amino acids. Trimming took off 1 base at V and 6 bases at J, with 11 bases between the two ends. From germline, CDR1 is LGHNA and CDR2 YSLEER. CDR3 nucleotide sequence: TGCGCCAGCAGCCAAGCGCAGACTGTGGATACGCAGTATTTT. Its protein product is CASSQAQTVDTQYF.

This chain uses TRBV9 with TRBJ2-6; TRBD1 might be the D (5 bases). The germline V gene encodes CDR1 SGDLS and CDR2 YYNGEE. The V end lost 0 bases, the J end lost 0 bases, and 10 bases lay between the germline ends. The CDR3 spans 17 residues. CDR3 nucleotide sequence: TGTGCCAGCAGCGTAGATGCCGACAGCTCTGGGGCCAACGTCCTGACTTTC. Its protein product is CASSVDADSSGANVLTF.

This clonotype was counted between two and nine times. CDR3 loop: CASSLYVGGQFF. CDR3 sequence (DNA): TGTGCCAGCAGTTTATATGTGGGAGGGCAGTTCTTC. The rearrangement joins TRBV28 to TRBJ2-1; tentatively, D is TRBD2 (6 bases). The CDR3 covers 12 residues. The V gene's germline CDR1 is MDHEN and CDR2 SYDVKM. V lost 1 base and J lost 12, with 10 bases in between.

A single count supports this clonotype. This chain joins TRBV24-1 and TRBJ2-2; 9 bases match TRBD1. The CDR3 runs 15 residues. The germline V gene encodes CDR1 KGHDR and CDR2 SFDVKD. Unmatched junction bases numbered 4, after V lost 5 bases and J lost 4 bases. The CDR3 loop reads CATSVGTGLTGELFF. The CDR3 DNA reads as TGTGCCACCAGTGTCGGGACAGGGCTCACCGGGGAGCTGTTTTTT.